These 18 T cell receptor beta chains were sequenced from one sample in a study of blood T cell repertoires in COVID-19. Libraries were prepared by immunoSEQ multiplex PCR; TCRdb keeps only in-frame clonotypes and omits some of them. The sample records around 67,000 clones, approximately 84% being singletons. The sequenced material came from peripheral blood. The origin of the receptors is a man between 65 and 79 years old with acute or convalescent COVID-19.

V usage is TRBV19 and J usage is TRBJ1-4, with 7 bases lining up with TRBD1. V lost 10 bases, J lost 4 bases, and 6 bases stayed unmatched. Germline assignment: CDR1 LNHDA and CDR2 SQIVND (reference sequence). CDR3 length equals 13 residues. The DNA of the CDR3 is TGTGCCATAAGGACAGGATATAATGAAAAACTGTTTTTT. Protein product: CAIRTGYNEKLFF. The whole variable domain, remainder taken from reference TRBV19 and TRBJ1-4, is DGGITQSPKYLFRKEGQNVTLSCEQNLNHDAMYWYRQDPGQGLRLIYYSQIVNDFQKGDIAEGYSVSREKKESFPLTVTSAQKNPTAFYLCAIRTGYNEKLFFGSGTQLSVL.

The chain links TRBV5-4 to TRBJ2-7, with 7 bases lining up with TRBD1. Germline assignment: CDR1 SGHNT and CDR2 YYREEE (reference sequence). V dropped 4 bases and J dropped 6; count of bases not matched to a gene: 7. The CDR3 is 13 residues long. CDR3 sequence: CASSNRGGSEQYF. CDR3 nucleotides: TGTGCCAGCAGCAACAGGGGTGGGTCCGAGCAGTACTTC.

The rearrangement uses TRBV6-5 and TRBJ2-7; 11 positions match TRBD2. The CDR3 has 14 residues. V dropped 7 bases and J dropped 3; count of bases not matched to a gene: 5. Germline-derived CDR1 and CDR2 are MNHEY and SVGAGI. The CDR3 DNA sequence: TGTGCCAGCAAAGAGACTAGCGGGGACTACGAGCAGTACTTC. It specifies CASKETSGDYEQYF.

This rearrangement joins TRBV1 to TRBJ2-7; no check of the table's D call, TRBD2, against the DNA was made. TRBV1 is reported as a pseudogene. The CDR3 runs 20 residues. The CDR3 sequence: CTSSQDCGTSGGPNSYEQYF. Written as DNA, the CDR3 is TGCACCAGCAGCCAAGATTGTGGGACTAGCGGGGGGCCGAACTCCTACGAGCAGTACTTC.

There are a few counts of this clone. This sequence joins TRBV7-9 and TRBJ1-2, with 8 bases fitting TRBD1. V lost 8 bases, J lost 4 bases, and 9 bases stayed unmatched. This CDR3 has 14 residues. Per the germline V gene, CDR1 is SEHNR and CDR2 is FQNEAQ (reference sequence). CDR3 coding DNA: TGTGCCAGCGGACAGGGTGGCCTCATCTATGGCTACACCTTC. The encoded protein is CASGQGGLIYGYTF.

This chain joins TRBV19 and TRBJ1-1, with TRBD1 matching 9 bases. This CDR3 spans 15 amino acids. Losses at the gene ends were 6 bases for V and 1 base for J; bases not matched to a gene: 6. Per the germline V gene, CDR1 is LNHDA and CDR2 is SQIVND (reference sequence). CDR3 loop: CASSKQGAENTEAFF. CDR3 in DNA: TGTGCCAGTAGCAAACAGGGGGCTGAGAACACTGAAGCTTTCTTT.

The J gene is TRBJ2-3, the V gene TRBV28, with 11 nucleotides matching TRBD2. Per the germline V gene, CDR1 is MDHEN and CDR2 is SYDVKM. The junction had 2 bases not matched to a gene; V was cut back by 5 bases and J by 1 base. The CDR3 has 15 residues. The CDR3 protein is CASSILAGGTDTQYF. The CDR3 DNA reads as TGTGCCAGCAGTATACTAGCGGGAGGCACAGATACGCAGTATTTT.

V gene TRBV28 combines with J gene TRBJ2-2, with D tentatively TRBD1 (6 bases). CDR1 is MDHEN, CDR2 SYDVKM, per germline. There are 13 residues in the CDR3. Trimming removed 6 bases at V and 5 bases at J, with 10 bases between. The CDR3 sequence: CASSKTGTGELFF. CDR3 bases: TGTGCCAGCAGCAAAACAGGGACCGGGGAGCTGTTTTTT.

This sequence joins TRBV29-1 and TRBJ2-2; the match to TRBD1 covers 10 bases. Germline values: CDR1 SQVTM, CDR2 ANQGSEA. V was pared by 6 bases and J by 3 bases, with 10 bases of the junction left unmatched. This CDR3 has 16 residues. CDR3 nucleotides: TGCAGCGTAGGGGAGACAGGGGGCGCCGACACCGGGGAGCTGTTTTTT. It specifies CSVGETGGADTGELFF.

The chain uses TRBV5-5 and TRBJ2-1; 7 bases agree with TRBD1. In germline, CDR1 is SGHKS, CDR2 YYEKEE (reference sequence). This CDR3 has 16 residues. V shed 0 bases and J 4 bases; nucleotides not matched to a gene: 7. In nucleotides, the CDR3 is TGTGCCAGCAGCTTGGATGGGCAGGGGGTTTACAATGAGCAGTTCTTC. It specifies CASSLDGQGVYNEQFF.

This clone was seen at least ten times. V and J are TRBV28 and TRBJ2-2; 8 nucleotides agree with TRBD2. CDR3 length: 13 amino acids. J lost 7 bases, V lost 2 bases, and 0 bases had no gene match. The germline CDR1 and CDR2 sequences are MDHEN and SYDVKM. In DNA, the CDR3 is TGTGCCAGCAGTTTACGGGGGGGCGGGGAGCTGTTTTTT. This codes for CASSLRGGGELFF.

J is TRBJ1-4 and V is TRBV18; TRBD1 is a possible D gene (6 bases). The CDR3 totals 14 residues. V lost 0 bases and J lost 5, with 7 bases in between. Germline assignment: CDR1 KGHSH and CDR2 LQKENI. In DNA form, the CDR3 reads TGTGCCAGCTCACCACCGGGGACAAATGAAAAACTGTTTTTT. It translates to CASSPPGTNEKLFF.

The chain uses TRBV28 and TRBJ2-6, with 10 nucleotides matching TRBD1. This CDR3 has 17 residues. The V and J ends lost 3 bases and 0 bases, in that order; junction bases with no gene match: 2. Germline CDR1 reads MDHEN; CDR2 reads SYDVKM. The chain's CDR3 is CASSFGTGDSGANVLTF. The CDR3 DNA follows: TGTGCCAGCAGTTTCGGGACAGGGGACTCTGGGGCCAACGTCCTGACTTTC.

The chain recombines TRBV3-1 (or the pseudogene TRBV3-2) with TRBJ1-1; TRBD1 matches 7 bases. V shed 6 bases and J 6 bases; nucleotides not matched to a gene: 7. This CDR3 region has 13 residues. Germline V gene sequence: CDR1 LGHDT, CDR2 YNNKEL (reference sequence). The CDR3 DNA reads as TGTGCCAGCAGTGAGACAGGGATCGCTGAAGCTTTCTTT. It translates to CASSETGIAEAFF.

The DNA for the CDR3 is TGCGCCAGCAGCCAACCCACAGGGATACCTAGTGGCGGGAGAAGTTCCTACGAGCAGTACTTC. Its translation: CASSQPTGIPSGGRSSYEQYF. V gene TRBV4-1 combines with J gene TRBJ2-7; a weak D match, TRBD2 (7 bases). The CDR3 has 21 residues. Germline lookup yields CDR1 MGHRA and CDR2 YSYEKL. With 2 bases removed from V and 1 base from J, the gap between germline ends came to 30 bases.

CDR3 DNA sequence: TGTGCCAGCAGCGGGAGGCACAGCTCCTACAATGAGCAGTTCTTC. Translating it yields CASSGRHSSYNEQFF. V and J are TRBV5-4 and TRBJ2-1; D perhaps matches TRBD2 (6 bases). The CDR3 covers 15 residues. V lost 4 bases to trimming and J lost 0 bases, with 11 bases between them. Germline V gene sequence: CDR1 SGHNT, CDR2 YYREEE (reference sequence).

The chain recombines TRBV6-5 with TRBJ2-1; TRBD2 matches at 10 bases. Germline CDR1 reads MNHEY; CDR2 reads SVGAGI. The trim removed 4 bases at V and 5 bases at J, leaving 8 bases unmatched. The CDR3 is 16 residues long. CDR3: CASSFQAGGAHNEQFF. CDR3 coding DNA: TGTGCCAGCAGTTTCCAAGCGGGAGGGGCCCACAATGAGCAGTTCTTC.

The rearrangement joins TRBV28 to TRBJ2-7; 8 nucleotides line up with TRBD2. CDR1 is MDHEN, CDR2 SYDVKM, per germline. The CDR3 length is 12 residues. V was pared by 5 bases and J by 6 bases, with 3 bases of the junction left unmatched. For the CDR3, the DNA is TGTGCCAGCAGTGCCGGGGGGGGCGAGCAGTACTTC. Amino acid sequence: CASSAGGGEQYF.